The rows below give T cell receptor beta chains drawn from one sample of a study of T-cell memory formation after mild COVID-19. TCRdb re-analysed the 5' RACE reads in MiXCR, keeping a single row per CDR3 protein. Of roughly 150,000 distinct CDR3 sequences in the sample, 14% are singletons; the top ten hold 25% to 30%. Sequences were obtained from PBMCs or a T cell subset sorted from them (not recorded which). The receptor set was obtained from an adult woman who had mild COVID-19 (a few samples of this study predate the infection). Cell type and time point are not known. The CDR3 runs from the conserved cysteine through the conserved F or W. D genes are given only for firm matches. Not all rows give a size; the values are once, few, many and, for expanded clones, a class.

TRBV5-1	.	TRBD1	TRBJ1-1	CASSLAAGGSPTNTEAFF	TGCGCCAGCAGCTTGGCAGCAGGGGGTAGCCCTACGAACACTGAAGCTTTCTTT
TRBV19	.	.	TRBJ1-1	CASSIQGSNTEAFF	TGTGCCAGTAGTATCCAGGGGTCGAACACTGAAGCTTTCTTT
TRBV20-1	few	.	TRBJ2-7	CSARDAPIYEQYF	TGCAGTGCTAGAGATGCACCTATCTACGAGCAGTACTTC
TRBV12-3/TRBV12-4	few	.	TRBJ2-3	CASSFSLPGQREDTQYF	TGTGCCAGCAGTTTCAGTCTACCGGGACAACGGGAAGATACGCAGTATTTT
TRBV20-1	.	.	TRBJ1-3	CSALVQGPGNTIYF	TGCAGTGCTCTAGTCCAGGGCCCTGGAAACACCATATATTTT
TRBV9	few	.	TRBJ2-1	CASSVSGVPHEQFF	TGTGCCAGCAGCGTATCCGGGGTCCCCCATGAGCAGTTCTTC
TRBV20-1	few	.	TRBJ1-3	CSARDDGLGVTTYGNTIYF	TGCAGTGCTAGAGATGACGGCCTTGGGGTTACGACATATGGAAACACCATATATTTT
TRBV29-1	few	.	TRBJ2-5	CSGSGIKALETQYF	TGCAGCGGGTCCGGGATTAAGGCGCTAGAGACCCAGTACTTC
TRBV5-1	few	.	TRBJ2-7	CASKRTDYEQYF	TGCGCCAGCAAACGGACAGACTACGAGCAGTACTTC
TRBV12-3/TRBV12-4	.	TRBD2	TRBJ2-3	CASSSYSGGYTDTQYF	TGTGCCAGCAGTTCTTATAGCGGGGGGTACACAGATACGCAGTATTTT
TRBV5-6	.	.	TRBJ2-5	CASSLVDTEETQYF	TGTGCCAGCAGCTTGGTCGACACCGAAGAGACCCAGTACTTC
TRBV4-1	once	.	TRBJ1-2	CASSQERAGVNYGYTF	TGCGCCAGCAGCCAAGAGCGGGCAGGGGTAAACTATGGCTACACCTTC
TRBV6-5	.	.	TRBJ1-1	CASSYHVVGTFF	TGTGCCAGCAGTTACCATGTGGTAGGTACTTTCTTT
TRBV20-1	once	.	TRBJ1-1	CSARDLQNTEAFF	TGCAGTGCTAGAGATCTACAGAACACTGAAGCTTTCTTT
TRBV19	.	.	TRBJ2-6	CASSIGGSSGANVLTF	TGTGCCAGTAGTATAGGAGGTAGCTCTGGGGCCAACGTCCTGACTTTC
TRBV7-3	.	.	TRBJ1-2	CASSPKPTRGGYTF	TGTGCCAGCAGCCCTAAACCAACGCGGGGTGGCTACACCTTC